The rows below give T cell receptor beta chains drawn from one sample of a study of early T cells in non-severe SARS-CoV-2 infection. MiXCR, applied by TCRdb to the 5' RACE reads, yields one record per CDR3 protein. Of roughly 80,000 distinct CDR3 sequences in the sample, around 15% were seen once. Sample: whole blood. The receptors derive from an adult who was a healthcare worker with PCR-confirmed SARS-CoV-2 infection or an uninfected control (not recorded which). Both conserved end residues are part of each CDR3. The D gene is left open where the match is weak. Clone sizes are given selectively: once, few, many, or a class where the clone is expanded.

j_call,clone_size,v_call,d_call,cdr3_aa,cdr3_nt
TRBJ2-2,NA,TRBV10-3,NA,CASGGGTVNTGELFF,TGTGCCAGCGGCGGAGGGACGGTGAACACCGGGGAGCTGTTTTTT
TRBJ2-7,NA,TRBV24-1,TRBD1,CATSDLKGQGVHYEQYF,TGTGCCACCAGTGATTTGAAGGGACAGGGGGTCCACTACGAGCAGTACTTC
TRBJ1-2,NA,TRBV29-1,NA,CSVEDAYGYTF,TGCAGCGTGGAAGACGCCTATGGCTACACCTTC
TRBJ2-7,few,TRBV29-1,NA,CSVDGPGREQYF,TGCAGCGTTGATGGGCCCGGAAGGGAGCAGTACTTC
TRBJ1-2,NA,TRBV6-5,NA,CASSYSNRGYTF,TGTGCCAGCAGTTACTCGAATCGCGGCTACACCTTC
TRBJ1-5,few,TRBV6-1,TRBD1,CASGGQPLSNQPQHF,TGTGCCAGCGGGGGACAGCCCCTTAGCAATCAGCCCCAGCATTTT
TRBJ2-3,few,TRBV11-2,NA,CASSSNRDVGTDTQYF,TGTGCCAGCAGCTCGAACCGGGACGTCGGCACAGATACGCAGTATTTT
TRBJ2-1,NA,TRBV11-2,NA,CASSLDRRDVQFF,TGTGCCAGCAGCTTAGATCGGAGGGACGTGCAGTTCTTC
TRBJ2-3,few,TRBV20-1,NA,CSIRGGTYTDTQYF,TGCAGTATTAGGGGCGGGACTTACACAGATACGCAGTATTTT
TRBJ2-3,few,TRBV20-1,TRBD1,CSARADRVGTDTQYF,TGCAGTGCTAGAGCCGACAGGGTGGGGACAGATACGCAGTATTTT
TRBJ2-7,many,TRBV29-1,NA,CSVEDHRAREQYF,TGCAGCGTTGAAGATCACAGGGCCCGCGAGCAGTACTTC
TRBJ1-2,few,TRBV18,NA,CASSPSGEESTF,TGTGCCAGCTCACCAAGCGGGGAAGAAAGCACCTTC
TRBJ2-1,few,TRBV6-6,TRBD2,CATLGGNEQFF,TGTGCCACCTTGGGAGGGAATGAGCAGTTCTTC
TRBJ1-2,few,TRBV5-1,NA,CASSLGRGSGYTF,TGCGCCAGCAGCTTGGGGCGGGGAAGCGGCTACACCTTC
TRBJ2-1,NA,TRBV7-9,TRBD2,CASSLGAGGPNEQFF,TGTGCCAGCAGCTTAGGGGCGGGAGGGCCTAATGAGCAGTTCTTC
TRBJ1-6,many,TRBV20-1,TRBD1,CSARDLEGGSPLHF,TGCAGTGCTAGAGACCTTGAAGGGGGCTCACCCCTCCACTTT
TRBJ1-3,few,TRBV6-6,TRBD1,CASSYSWTGSSGNTIYF,TGTGCCAGCAGTTACTCCTGGACAGGCAGCTCTGGAAACACCATATATTTT
TRBJ1-2,few,TRBV6-5,NA,CASRDYNSPQSYGYTF,TGTGCCAGCAGGGACTATAACTCGCCCCAAAGCTATGGCTACACCTTC
TRBJ2-5,many,TRBV29-1,TRBD1,CSVEDRGRETQYF,TGCAGCGTTGAGGACAGGGGGAGGGAGACCCAGTACTTC
TRBJ2-1,few,TRBV5-1,TRBD2,CASSLASGGPPEQFF,TGCGCCAGCAGCTTGGCTAGCGGGGGGCCCCCTGAGCAGTTCTTC
TRBJ1-2,many,TRBV7-9,NA,CASSLAWPAYGYTF,TGTGCCAGCAGCTTAGCGTGGCCAGCTTATGGCTACACCTTC
TRBJ2-3,many,TRBV12-3/TRBV12-4,TRBD1,CASSTDRGQDTQYF,TGTGCCAGCAGTACGGACAGGGGACAAGATACGCAGTATTTT
TRBJ2-1,few,TRBV5-6,TRBD2,CASSSGLAVDEQFF,TGTGCCAGCAGCTCTGGACTAGCAGTCGATGAGCAGTTCTTC
TRBJ1-5,many,TRBV20-1,NA,CSARLTGWGDQPQHF,TGCAGTGCTAGACTGACAGGTTGGGGGGATCAGCCCCAGCATTTT
TRBJ2-1,many,TRBV11-2,NA,CASSTPQGISYNEQFF,TGTGCCAGCAGCACCCCACAGGGAATCTCCTACAATGAGCAGTTCTTC
TRBJ2-1,many,TRBV5-4,NA,CASSTDHYNEQFF,TGTGCCAGCAGCACGGACCATTACAATGAGCAGTTCTTC
TRBJ2-5,once,TRBV12-3/TRBV12-4,NA,CASNPTGPQETQYF,TGTGCCAGCAATCCGACAGGACCCCAAGAGACCCAGTACTTC
TRBJ1-1,NA,TRBV6-1,TRBD1,CASTKRTGNTEAFF,TGTGCCAGCACCAAACGGACAGGGAACACTGAAGCTTTCTTT
TRBJ2-4,NA,TRBV5-1,NA,CASSLAPTGLRKDIQYF,TGCGCCAGCAGCTTGGCTCCCACGGGACTGAGGAAAGACATTCAGTACTTC
TRBJ2-5,NA,TRBV5-1,NA,CASSLAPGKETQYF,TGCGCCAGCAGCTTGGCCCCAGGAAAAGAGACCCAGTACTTC
TRBJ2-2,NA,TRBV7-8,TRBD2,CASSLELAGVHGELFF,TGTGCCAGCAGCTTAGAACTAGCGGGAGTCCACGGGGAGCTGTTTTTT
TRBJ2-2,NA,TRBV27,TRBD1,CASNLRQGVTGELFF,TGTGCCAGCAACCTCCGACAGGGCGTCACCGGGGAGCTGTTTTTT
TRBJ2-5,many,TRBV20-1,TRBD2,CSAFLSGRVQETQYF,TGCAGTGCTTTCCTCAGCGGGAGAGTCCAAGAGACCCAGTACTTC
TRBJ2-7,few,TRBV6-6,NA,CASTQSGYGYEQYF,TGTGCCAGCACACAAAGCGGCTACGGGTACGAGCAGTACTTC
TRBJ1-1,few,TRBV29-1,NA,CSVVIELMNTEAFF,TGCAGCGTTGTGATCGAGCTCATGAACACTGAAGCTTTCTTT
TRBJ2-7,many,TRBV10-3,TRBD1,CAIRGPGQGVGEQYF,TGTGCCATCAGGGGACCGGGACAGGGTGTTGGCGAGCAGTACTTC
TRBJ2-5,NA,TRBV9,TRBD1,CASSSGTGGETQYF,TGTGCCAGCAGCTCCGGGACAGGGGGAGAGACCCAGTACTTC
TRBJ2-1,many,TRBV6-1,TRBD1,CASSPGGQSEEQFF,TGTGCCAGCAGCCCAGGGGGACAGTCAGAAGAGCAGTTCTTC
TRBJ2-7,NA,TRBV7-9,NA,CASSSQVSSYEQYF,TGTGCCAGCAGCTCCCAGGTCAGCTCCTACGAGCAGTACTTC
TRBJ2-1,NA,TRBV30,TRBD2,CAWSTSGYNEQFF,TGTGCCTGGTCGACTAGCGGATACAATGAGCAGTTCTTC
TRBJ1-5,many,TRBV2,NA,CASSRRDQPQHF,TGTGCCAGCTCTCGGAGGGATCAGCCCCAGCATTTT
TRBJ1-2,NA,TRBV20-1,NA,CSARTGDGRYGYTF,TGCAGTGCTAGAACTGGGGACGGCCGGTATGGCTACACCTTC
TRBJ2-6,many,TRBV11-2,NA,CASSSTVRSGANVLTF,TGTGCCAGCAGCTCGACGGTTCGCTCTGGGGCCAACGTCCTGACTTTC
TRBJ2-1,few,TRBV5-6,TRBD2,CASSLVLAGSEQFF,TGTGCCAGCAGCTTGGTACTAGCGGGGAGTGAGCAGTTCTTC
TRBJ2-7,NA,TRBV13,TRBD2,CASSPTSGALYEQYF,TGTGCCAGCAGCCCCACTAGCGGAGCCTTATACGAGCAGTACTTC
TRBJ2-1,few,TRBV28,NA,CASSLDATYNEQFF,TGTGCCAGCAGTTTAGACGCAACCTACAATGAGCAGTTCTTC
TRBJ2-1,NA,TRBV7-9,NA,CASHGPGNEQFF,TGTGCCAGCCATGGGCCGGGCAATGAGCAGTTCTTC
TRBJ2-1,many,TRBV9,TRBD2,CASSGSFGTSSYNEQFF,TGTGCCAGCAGCGGCTCTTTTGGGACTAGTTCCTACAATGAGCAGTTCTTC
TRBJ2-1,NA,TRBV7-6,TRBD2,CASSLAGSGLYNEQFF,TGTGCCAGCAGCTTAGCTGGTAGCGGGTTATACAATGAGCAGTTCTTC
TRBJ2-3,NA,TRBV9,TRBD2,CASREPSGGATDTQYF,TGTGCCAGCAGGGAGCCTAGCGGGGGGGCAACAGATACGCAGTATTTT
TRBJ2-1,NA,TRBV29-1,NA,CSGSEWGEQFF,TGCAGCGGGTCCGAGTGGGGAGAGCAGTTCTTC
TRBJ1-1,NA,TRBV29-1,NA,CSVAETEAFF,TGCAGCGTCGCCGAAACTGAAGCTTTCTTT
TRBJ2-7,NA,TRBV4-2,NA,CASSQAGPPYEQYF,TGTGCCAGCAGCCAAGCTGGGCCGCCCTACGAGCAGTACTTC
TRBJ1-6,few,TRBV20-1,NA,CSARTLQGTYNSPLHF,TGCAGTGCTAGGACCCTACAGGGAACCTATAATTCACCCCTCCACTTT
TRBJ1-2,few,TRBV3-1,NA,CASSQESSGYTF,TGTGCCAGCAGCCAAGAGTCTAGCGGCTACACCTTC